This TCR beta chain appears in the sequencing data of a study of blood T cell repertoires in COVID-19. Clones were sequenced by immunoSEQ multiplex PCR, and TCRdb holds only the in-frame ones, with some missing. The table shows more than 95,000 clones, with 90% occurring only once. The sample taken for sequencing was peripheral blood. This sequence was found in a human donor with active COVID-19. The donor label of this sample is uncertain.

The chain's CDR3 is CASSLPEVGVWNYGYTF. The CDR3 DNA reads as TGTGCCAGCAGCTTACCGGAGGTTGGTGTTTGGAACTATGGCTACACCTTC. The chain has TRBV7-9 and TRBJ1-2, with D unclear. Trimming pared 2 bases from V and 2 bases from J, leaving 18 bases between. The CDR3 runs to 17 residues. Germline V CDR1 and CDR2: SEHNR, FQNEAQ (reference sequence). The variable domain in full, completed from reference TRBV7-9 and TRBJ1-2, reads DTGVSQNPRHKITKRGQNVTFRCDPISEHNRLYWYRQTLGQGPEFLTYFQNEAQLEKSRLLSDRFSAERPKGSFSTLEIQRTEQGDSAMYLCASSLPEVGVWNYGYTFGSGTRLTVV.